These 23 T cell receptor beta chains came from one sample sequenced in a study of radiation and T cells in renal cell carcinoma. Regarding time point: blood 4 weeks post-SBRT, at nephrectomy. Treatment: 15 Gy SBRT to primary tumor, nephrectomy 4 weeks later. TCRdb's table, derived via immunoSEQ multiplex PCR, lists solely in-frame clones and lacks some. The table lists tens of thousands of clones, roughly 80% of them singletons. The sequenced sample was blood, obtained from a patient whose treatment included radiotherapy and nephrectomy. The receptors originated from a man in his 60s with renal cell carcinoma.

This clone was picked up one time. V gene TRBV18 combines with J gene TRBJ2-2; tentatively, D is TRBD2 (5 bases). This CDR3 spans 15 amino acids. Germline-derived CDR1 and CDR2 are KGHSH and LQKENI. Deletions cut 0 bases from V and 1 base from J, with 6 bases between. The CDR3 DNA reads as TGTGCCAGCTCACCACCGAGCGGGAACACCGGGGAGCTGTTTTTT. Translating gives CASSPPSGNTGELFF.

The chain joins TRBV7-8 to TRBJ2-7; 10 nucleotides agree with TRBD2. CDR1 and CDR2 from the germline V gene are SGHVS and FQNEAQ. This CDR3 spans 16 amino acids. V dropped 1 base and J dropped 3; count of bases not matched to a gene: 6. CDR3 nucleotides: TGTGCCAGCAGCTTAGGTACTAGCGGGACCCGCTACGAGCAGTACTTC. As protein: CASSLGTSGTRYEQYF.

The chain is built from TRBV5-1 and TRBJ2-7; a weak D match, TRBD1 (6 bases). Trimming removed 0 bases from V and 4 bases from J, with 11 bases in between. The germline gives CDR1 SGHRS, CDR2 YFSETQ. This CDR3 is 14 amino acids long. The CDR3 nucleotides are TGCGCCAGCAGCTTGGATCCAGGGGCGTACGAGCAGTACTTC. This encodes CASSLDPGAYEQYF.

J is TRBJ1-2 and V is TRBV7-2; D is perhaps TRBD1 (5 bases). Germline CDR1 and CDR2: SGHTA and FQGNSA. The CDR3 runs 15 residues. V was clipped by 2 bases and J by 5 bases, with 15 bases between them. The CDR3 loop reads CASSLIGATSYGYTF. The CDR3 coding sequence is TGTGCCAGCAGCTTAATCGGGGCGACGTCTTATGGCTACACCTTC. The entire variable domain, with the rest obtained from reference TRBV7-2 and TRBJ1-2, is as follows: GAGVSQSPSNKVTEKGKDVELRCDPISGHTALYWYRQSLGQGLEFLIYFQGNSAPDKSGLPSDRFSAERTGGSVSTLTIQRTQQEDSAVYLCASSLIGATSYGYTFGSGTRLTVV.

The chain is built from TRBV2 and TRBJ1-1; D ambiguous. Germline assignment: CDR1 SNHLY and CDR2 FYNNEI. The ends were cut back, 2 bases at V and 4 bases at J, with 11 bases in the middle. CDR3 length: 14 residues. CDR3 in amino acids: CASSEREQFTEAFF. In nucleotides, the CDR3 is TGTGCCAGCAGTGAAAGAGAGCAATTCACTGAAGCTTTCTTT.

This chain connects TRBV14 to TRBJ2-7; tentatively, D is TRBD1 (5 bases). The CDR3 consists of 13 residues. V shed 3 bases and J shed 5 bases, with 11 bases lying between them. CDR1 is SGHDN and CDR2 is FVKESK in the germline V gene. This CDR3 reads CASSHAGFHEQYF. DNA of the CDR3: TGTGCCAGCAGCCATGCAGGGTTCCACGAGCAGTACTTC. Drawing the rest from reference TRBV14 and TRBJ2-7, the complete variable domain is EAGVTQFPSHSVIEKGQTVTLRCDPISGHDNLYWYRRVMGKEIKFLLHFVKESKQDESGMPNNRFLAERTGGTYSTLKVQPAELEDSGVYFCASSHAGFHEQYFGPGTRLTVT.

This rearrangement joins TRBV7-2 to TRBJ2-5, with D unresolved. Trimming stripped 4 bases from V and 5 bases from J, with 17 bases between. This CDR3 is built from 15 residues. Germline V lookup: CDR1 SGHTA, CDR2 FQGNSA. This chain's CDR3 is CASSYDGQPQETQYF. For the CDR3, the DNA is TGTGCCAGCAGCTATGACGGGCAGCCACAGGAGACCCAGTACTTC.

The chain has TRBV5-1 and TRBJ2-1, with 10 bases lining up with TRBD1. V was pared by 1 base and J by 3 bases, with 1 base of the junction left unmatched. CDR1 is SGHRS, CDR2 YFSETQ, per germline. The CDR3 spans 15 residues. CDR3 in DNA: TGCGCCAGCAGCTTGAGGACAGGGGGCTACAATGAGCAGTTCTTC. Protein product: CASSLRTGGYNEQFF.

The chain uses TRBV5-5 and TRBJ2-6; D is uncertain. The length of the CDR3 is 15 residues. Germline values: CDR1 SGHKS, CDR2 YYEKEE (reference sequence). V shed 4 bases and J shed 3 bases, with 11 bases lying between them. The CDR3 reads CASSPLPGGANVLTF. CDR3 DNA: TGTGCCAGCAGCCCTTTACCGGGTGGGGCCAACGTCCTGACTTTC.

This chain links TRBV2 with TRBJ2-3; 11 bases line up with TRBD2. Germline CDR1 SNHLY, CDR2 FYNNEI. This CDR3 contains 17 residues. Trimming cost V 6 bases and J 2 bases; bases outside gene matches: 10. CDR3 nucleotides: TGTGCCAGCAGGAAACAAACTAGCGGGAGACCCACAGATACGCAGTATTTT. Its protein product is CASRKQTSGRPTDTQYF.

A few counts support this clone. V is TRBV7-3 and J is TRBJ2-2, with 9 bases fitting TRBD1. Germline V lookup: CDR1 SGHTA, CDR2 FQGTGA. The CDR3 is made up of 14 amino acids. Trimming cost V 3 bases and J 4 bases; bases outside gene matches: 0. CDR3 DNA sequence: TGTGCCAGCAGCTTGGACAGGGGCACCGGGGAGCTGTTTTTT. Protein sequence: CASSLDRGTGELFF.

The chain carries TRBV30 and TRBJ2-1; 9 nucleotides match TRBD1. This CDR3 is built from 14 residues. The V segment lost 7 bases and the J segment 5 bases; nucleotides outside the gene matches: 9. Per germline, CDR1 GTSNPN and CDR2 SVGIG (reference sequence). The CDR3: CAFTRDRANNEQFF. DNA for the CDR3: TGTGCCTTCACCCGGGACAGGGCCAACAATGAGCAGTTCTTC.

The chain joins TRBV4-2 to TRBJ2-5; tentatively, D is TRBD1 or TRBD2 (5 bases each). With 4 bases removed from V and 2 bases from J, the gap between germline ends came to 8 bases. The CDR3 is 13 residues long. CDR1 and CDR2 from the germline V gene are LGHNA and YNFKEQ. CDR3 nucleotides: TGTGCCAGCAGCCCCGGGGCACAAGAGACCCAGTACTTC. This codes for CASSPGAQETQYF.

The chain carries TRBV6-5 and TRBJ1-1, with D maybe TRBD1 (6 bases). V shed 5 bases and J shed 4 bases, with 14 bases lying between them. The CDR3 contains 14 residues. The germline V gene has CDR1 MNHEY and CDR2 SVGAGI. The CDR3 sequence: CASSKGTGITEAFF. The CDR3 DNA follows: TGTGCCAGCAGTAAGGGCACAGGGATCACTGAAGCTTTCTTT.

As DNA, the CDR3 is TGTGCCAGCAGCCCAGCAGGCGGACTGGCCGAGCAGTTCTTC. Translation: CASSPAGGLAEQFF. V is TRBV5-6 and J is TRBJ2-1; D might be TRBD2 (5 bases). The length of the CDR3 is 14 residues. Germline V CDR1 and CDR2: SGHDT, YYEEEE. V lost 4 bases, J lost 10 bases, and 18 bases lay in between.

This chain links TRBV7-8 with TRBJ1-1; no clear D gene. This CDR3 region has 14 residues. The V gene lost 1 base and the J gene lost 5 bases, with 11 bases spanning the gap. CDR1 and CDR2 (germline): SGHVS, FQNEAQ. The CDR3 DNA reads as TGTGCCAGCAGCTTAGTGGTTAGTGGAACTGAAGCTTTCTTT. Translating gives CASSLVVSGTEAFF.

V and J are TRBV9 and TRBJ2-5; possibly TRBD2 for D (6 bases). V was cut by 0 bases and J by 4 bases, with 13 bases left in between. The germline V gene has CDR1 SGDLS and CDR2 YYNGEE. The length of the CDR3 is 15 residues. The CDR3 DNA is TGTGCCAGCAGCGTAGGCGGGGCTGTGGGAGAGACCCAGTACTTC. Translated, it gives CASSVGGAVGETQYF.

The CDR3 bases are TGCAGCGTCCGAGGCCCACGTACGGAGACCCAGTACTTC. This encodes CSVRGPRTETQYF. This rearrangement joins TRBV29-1 to TRBJ2-5; D uncertain. Germline V lookup: CDR1 SQVTM, CDR2 ANQGSEA. Between the trimmed V and J ends, which lost 6 bases and 5 bases, there was a span of 16 bases. This CDR3 is 13 amino acids long. Drawing the rest from reference TRBV29-1 and TRBJ2-5, the complete variable domain is SAVISQKPSRDICQRGTSLTIQCQVDSQVTMMFWYRQQPGQSLTLIATANQGSEATYESGFVIDKFPISRPNLTFSTLTVSNMSPEDSSIYLCSVRGPRTETQYFGPGTRLLVL.

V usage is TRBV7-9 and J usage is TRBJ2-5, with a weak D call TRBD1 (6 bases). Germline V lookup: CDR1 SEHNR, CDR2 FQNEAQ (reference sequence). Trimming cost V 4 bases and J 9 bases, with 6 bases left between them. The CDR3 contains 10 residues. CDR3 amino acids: CASSWGPQYF. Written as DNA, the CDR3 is TGTGCCAGCAGCTGGGGGCCCCAGTACTTC.

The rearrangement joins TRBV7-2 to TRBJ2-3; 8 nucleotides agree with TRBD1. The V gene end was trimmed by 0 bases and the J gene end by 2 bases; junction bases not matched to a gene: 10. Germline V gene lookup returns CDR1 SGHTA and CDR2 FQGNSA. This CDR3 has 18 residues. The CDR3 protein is CASSLAFAGTGYTDTQYF. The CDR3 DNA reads TGTGCCAGCAGCTTAGCGTTCGCCGGGACAGGTTACACAGATACGCAGTATTTT.

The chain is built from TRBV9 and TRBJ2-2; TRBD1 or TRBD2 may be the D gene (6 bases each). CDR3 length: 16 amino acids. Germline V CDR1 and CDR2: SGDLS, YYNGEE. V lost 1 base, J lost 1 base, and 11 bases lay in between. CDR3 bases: TGTGCCAGCAGCGTATGGGGGCGGGAGAACACCGGGGAGCTGTTTTTT. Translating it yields CASSVWGRENTGELFF. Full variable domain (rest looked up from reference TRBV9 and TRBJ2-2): DSGVTQTPKHLITATGQRVTLRCSPRSGDLSVYWYQQSLDQGLQFLIQYYNGEERAKGNILERFSAQQFPDLHSELNLSSLELGDSALYFCASSVWGRENTGELFFGEGSRLTVL.

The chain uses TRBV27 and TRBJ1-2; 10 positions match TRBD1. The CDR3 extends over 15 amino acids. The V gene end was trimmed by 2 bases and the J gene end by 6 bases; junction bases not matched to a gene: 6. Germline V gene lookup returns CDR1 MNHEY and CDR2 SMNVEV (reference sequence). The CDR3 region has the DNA TGTGCCAGCAGTTTAGGAGACAGGGGGCCCGATGGCTACACCTTC. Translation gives CASSLGDRGPDGYTF.

The CDR3 region is CASSPGTAREAFF. The DNA for the CDR3 is TGCGCCAGCAGTCCCGGGACAGCCAGGGAAGCTTTCTTT. The chain couples TRBV10-1 to TRBJ1-1; TRBD1 agrees at 7 bases. The CDR3 spans 13 residues. Trimming removed 5 bases from V and 8 bases from J; junction bases left unmatched: 8. CDR1 and CDR2 from the germline V gene are WNHNN and SYGVQD (reference sequence).